The 32 T cell receptor beta chains given below trace back to one sample, sequenced in a study of T cells in Graves' hyperthyroidism and ophthalmopathy. What was amplified from RNA transcripts were TCR beta CDR3 regions. The study used the HTBI primer set for a first-round RT-PCR of the TCR CDR3. TCRdb recomputed calls from the multiplex PCR reads with MiXCR, one row per CDR3 protein. Among 250,000 to 300,000 distinct CDR3 sequences, 13% to 15% were seen once, and the ten largest hold 13%. The sample comprised blood. These receptors all stem from a woman aged 40 to 50 with Graves' hyperthyroidism that later progressed to Graves' ophthalmopathy.

This clonotype was seen repeatedly, ten times or more. This sequence joins TRBV2 and TRBJ2-7, with D possibly being TRBD1 or TRBD2 (5 bases each). The ends were cut back, 7 bases at V and 2 bases at J, with 18 bases in the middle. From germline, CDR1 is SNHLY and CDR2 FYNNEI. This CDR3 has 15 residues. The CDR3 loop is CASILLGPPTYEQYF. CDR3 nucleotide sequence: TGTGCCAGCATCCTTCTGGGACCACCAACCTACGAGCAGTACTTC.

This clonotype has at least ten counts. The V and J genes are TRBV19 and TRBJ1-5; D is undetermined. Germline-derived CDR1 and CDR2 are LNHDA and SQIVND (reference sequence). CDR3 length: 13 amino acids. V lost 4 bases and J 6 bases, leaving 10 bases between the germline ends. CDR3 loop: CASSKASGQPQHF. The CDR3 nucleotides read TGTGCCAGTAGTAAAGCTTCAGGTCAGCCCCAGCATTTT. The full variable domain, in which reference TRBV19 and TRBJ1-5 provide the parts outside the CDR3, is DGGITQSPKYLFRKEGQNVTLSCEQNLNHDAMYWYRQDPGQGLRLIYYSQIVNDFQKGDIAEGYSVSREKKESFPLTVTSAQKNPTAFYLCASSKASGQPQHFGDGTRLSIL.

This clonotype occurred many times. The V call is TRBV3-1, the J call TRBJ2-2; 7 bases fit TRBD1. The CDR3 runs to 16 residues. The junction had 8 bases not matched to a gene; V was cut back by 4 bases and J by 3 bases. CDR1 LGHDT and CDR2 YNNKEL come from the germline V gene (reference sequence). The CDR3 is CASSPGTATDTGELFF. DNA for the CDR3: TGTGCCAGCAGCCCCGGGACAGCAACCGACACCGGGGAGCTGTTTTTT.

This clonotype has at least ten counts. This rearrangement joins TRBV2 to TRBJ1-3; D remains unclear. Trimming removed 5 bases at V and 0 bases at J, with 11 bases between. The CDR3 spans 15 residues. Germline V CDR1 and CDR2: SNHLY, FYNNEI. The CDR3 sequence is CASSTDASSGNTIYF. The CDR3 DNA is TGTGCCAGCAGTACGGACGCCTCCTCTGGAAACACCATATATTTT.

The count of this clonotype is one. Given a much more abundant clone one base away, this may be a read error. The rearrangement uses TRBV7-2 and TRBJ1-5; 7 bases are shared with TRBD1. The germline gives CDR1 SGHTA, CDR2 FQGNSA. The CDR3 spans 15 residues. The V and J ends lost 8 bases and 5 bases, in that order; junction bases with no gene match: 12. The CDR3 loop reads CASQSGGADYQPQHF. For the CDR3, the DNA is TGTGCCAGCCAATCAGGGGGGGCAGACTATCAGCCCCAGCATTTT.

This chain uses TRBV6-1 with TRBJ2-5; TRBD2 aligns across 8 bases. This CDR3 has 15 amino acids. Trimming cost V 2 bases and J 5 bases; bases outside gene matches: 7. CDR1 and CDR2 from the germline V gene are MNHNS and SASEGT. CDR3 amino acids: CASSERERERETQYF. DNA for the CDR3: TGTGCCAGCAGTGAACGAGAGCGGGAGAGGGAGACCCAGTACTTC.

This clonotype was found a few times. The V gene is TRBV6-5, the J gene TRBJ2-7; 9 bases map to TRBD1. There are 18 residues in the CDR3. V lost 1 base and J lost 2; bases outside the gene matches: 12. CDR1 and CDR2 from the germline V gene are MNHEY and SVGAGI. CDR3 sequence: CASSYFPPGTGNTYEQYF. As DNA, the CDR3 is TGTGCCAGCAGTTACTTTCCTCCCGGGACAGGGAACACCTACGAGCAGTACTTC.

Ten or more counts support this clonotype. The genes are TRBV5-4 and TRBJ1-1; D may be TRBD1 (5 bases). Trimming took off 4 bases at V and 5 bases at J, with 18 bases between the two ends. This CDR3 spans 15 amino acids. Per germline, CDR1 SGHNT and CDR2 YYREEE (reference sequence). As DNA, the CDR3 is TGTGCCAGCAGCAATTTAAGGGACCGGTGGACTGAAGCTTTCTTT. Its protein product is CASSNLRDRWTEAFF.

The V and J genes are TRBV20-1 and TRBJ2-7; possible D gene TRBD2, 7 bases. Per germline, CDR1 DFQATT and CDR2 SNEGSKA (reference sequence). There are 14 residues in the CDR3. V gave up 6 bases and J gave up 5 bases, with 20 bases separating them. CDR3 loop: CSASSVGGGDEQYF. For the CDR3, the DNA is TGCAGTGCCAGCAGCGTGGGAGGGGGAGACGAGCAGTACTTC.

This clonotype appeared many times. The V gene is TRBV19, the J gene TRBJ2-2; TRBD1 is a possible D gene (6 bases). The CDR3 runs 17 residues. V was clipped by 1 base and J by 2 bases, with 14 bases between them. Per germline, CDR1 LNHDA and CDR2 SQIVND (reference sequence). Here the CDR3 reads CASSIGPRTANTGELFF. CDR3 coding DNA: TGTGCCAGTAGTATAGGTCCCAGGACAGCCAACACCGGGGAGCTGTTTTTT.

This clonotype was seen ten or more times. V gene TRBV10-3 combines with J gene TRBJ2-7; 11 nucleotides line up with TRBD1. Per the germline V gene, CDR1 is ENHRY and CDR2 is SYGVKD. The V gene end was trimmed by 6 bases and the J gene end by 4 bases; junction bases not matched to a gene: 2. The CDR3 sequence is 13 residues long. DNA of the CDR3: TGTGCCATCAGCGGGACAGGGGGGTACGAGCAGTACTTC. Translating it yields CAISGTGGYEQYF.

This clonotype was counted many times. The V and J genes are TRBV10-2 and TRBJ1-1; possibly TRBD1 for D (5 bases). The CDR3 spans 14 residues. V lost 7 bases to trimming and J lost 1 base, with 13 bases between them. Germline V lookup: CDR1 WSHSY, CDR2 SAAADI. The CDR3 region has the DNA TGCGCCAGCATATTTGGCAGGGAGAACACTGAAGCTTTCTTT. Protein product: CASIFGRENTEAFF.

Comments on this clonotype: This may stem from a read error, because a much larger clone lies one nucleotide away. The chain recombines TRBV25-1 with TRBJ2-2; D might be TRBD2 (6 bases). The CDR3 loop spans 14 amino acids. The germline CDR1 and CDR2 sequences are MGHDK and SYGVNS. The CDR3 here is CASSGGDMARELFF. CDR3 bases: TGTGCCAGCAGTGGGGGGGATATGGCGAGGGAACTGTTTTTT.

This clonotype was seen more than once but under ten times. This sequence joins TRBV5-1 and TRBJ1-5; weak D call: TRBD1 (5 bases). Trimming pared 0 bases from V and 4 bases from J, leaving 11 bases between. The CDR3 consists of 15 residues. The germline V gene encodes CDR1 SGHRS and CDR2 YFSETQ. In DNA form, the CDR3 reads TGCGCCAGCAGCTTGGGTTATGGGGGTAATCAGCCCCAGCATTTT. Translating it yields CASSLGYGGNQPQHF.

There are many counts of this clonotype. This chain connects TRBV10-2 to TRBJ2-3; 7 bases are shared with TRBD2. Germline-derived CDR1 and CDR2 are WSHSY and SAAADI. The CDR3 runs 15 residues. The ends lost 4 bases at V and 0 bases at J; junction bases unmatched: 4. The DNA of the CDR3 is TGCGCCAGCAGTGTTAGTAGCGGGAGCACAGATACGCAGTATTTT. Amino acid sequence: CASSVSSGSTDTQYF.

This clonotype was seen a few times. The V call is TRBV12-3 or TRBV12-4, the J call TRBJ2-7; tentatively, D is TRBD2 (5 bases). The ends were cut back, 7 bases at V and 4 bases at J, with 11 bases in the middle. The length of the CDR3 is 12 residues. CDR3 loop: CASTSGGYEQYF. The DNA for the CDR3 is TGTGCCAGCACCTCAGGCGGGTACGAGCAGTACTTC.

This clonotype was recorded many times. The rearrangement joins TRBV11-2 to TRBJ2-7; 9 positions agree with TRBD1. The CDR3 totals 14 residues. The junction had 5 bases not matched to a gene; V was cut back by 1 base and J by 7 bases. Per the germline V gene, CDR1 is SGHAT and CDR2 is FQNNGV. CDR3 residues: CASSLVQGAREQYF. The CDR3 region has the DNA TGTGCCAGCAGCTTAGTACAGGGGGCGAGGGAGCAGTACTTC.

This clonotype was observed at least ten times. This sequence joins TRBV6-1 and TRBJ1-2; D is perhaps TRBD1 (5 bases). The CDR3 sequence is 13 residues long. Trimming pared 6 bases from V and 3 bases from J, leaving 11 bases between. Per the germline V gene, CDR1 is MNHNS and CDR2 is SASEGT. The CDR3 nucleotides read TGTGCCAGCAGCGCCGGGACGGACTATGGCTACACCTTC. Translation gives CASSAGTDYGYTF.

This clonotype was seen repeatedly, ten times or more. The genes are TRBV7-2 and TRBJ2-1; the D is unclear. The CDR3 has 12 residues. Trimming left V 4 bases short and J 7 bases short, with 8 bases between. Germline values: CDR1 SGHTA, CDR2 FQGNSA. CDR3 region: CASSSWPNEQFF. The CDR3 DNA follows: TGTGCCAGCAGCTCCTGGCCTAATGAGCAGTTCTTC. Full variable domain (missing parts from reference TRBV7-2 and TRBJ2-1): GAGVSQSPSNKVTEKGKDVELRCDPISGHTALYWYRQSLGQGLEFLIYFQGNSAPDKSGLPSDRFSAERTGGSVSTLTIQRTQQEDSAVYLCASSSWPNEQFFGPGTRLTVL.

At least ten counts were recorded for this clonotype. The chain uses TRBV18 and TRBJ1-1, with D hard to call. In germline, CDR1 is KGHSH, CDR2 LQKENI. The V and J ends lost 3 bases and 7 bases respectively, with 9 bases between them. The CDR3 spans 12 residues. The CDR3 bases are TGTGCCAGCTCACCCGGGCAGATTGAAGCTTTCTTT. This translates into CASSPGQIEAFF.

There are a few counts of this clonotype. The CDR3 spells CASSSYPPGRGTYEQYF. Here the CDR3 DNA reads TGTGCCAGCAGCTCCTATCCCCCCGGCAGGGGAACCTACGAGCAGTACTTC. This rearrangement joins TRBV7-8 to TRBJ2-7, with a weak D call TRBD1 (6 bases). This CDR3 has 17 residues. CDR1 and CDR2 from the germline V gene are SGHVS and FQNEAQ. Trimming removed 4 bases at V and 2 bases at J, with 21 bases between.

This clonotype was observed many times. The chain employs TRBV11-1 and TRBJ1-2; 7 positions agree with TRBD1. The germline V gene has CDR1 SGHAT and CDR2 FQDESV (reference sequence). The CDR3 extends over 14 amino acids. J gave up 2 bases and V 4 bases, and 4 bases lay outside the gene matches. CDR3 nucleotide sequence: TGTGCCAGCAGCTCACTCAGGGGGAACTATGGCTACACCTTC. Protein sequence: CASSSLRGNYGYTF. Supplemented by reference TRBV11-1 and TRBJ1-2, the full variable domain reads EAEVAQSPRYKITEKSQAVAFWCDPISGHATLYWYRQILGQGPELLVQFQDESVVDDSQLPKDRFSAERLKGVDSTLKIQPAELGDSAMYLCASSSLRGNYGYTFGSGTRLTVV.

The chain joins TRBV5-6 to TRBJ1-4; maybe TRBD1 (6 bases). This CDR3 comprises 18 residues. The germline gives CDR1 SGHDT, CDR2 YYEEEE. Trimming stripped 1 base from V and 6 bases from J, with 22 bases between. The CDR3 sequence: CASSLTGPSGALYEKLFF. The CDR3 coding sequence is TGTGCCAGCAGCTTGACCGGACCGTCGGGGGCCCTTTATGAAAAACTGTTTTTT.

Ten or more counts support this clonotype. V is TRBV2 and J is TRBJ2-2; 10 bases match TRBD2. V shed 7 bases and J 5 bases; nucleotides not matched to a gene: 7. This CDR3 contains 15 residues. Germline loops: CDR1 SNHLY, CDR2 FYNNEI. The CDR3: CASKASGSRTGELFF. The CDR3 DNA is TGTGCCAGCAAAGCTAGCGGGAGTCGGACCGGGGAGCTGTTTTTT. Based on the CDR3 plus reference TRBV2 and TRBJ2-2, the full variable domain is EPEVTQTPSHQVTQMGQEVILRCVPISNHLYFYWYRQILGQKVEFLVSFYNNEISEKSEIFDDQFSVERPDGSNFTLKIRSTKLEDSAMYFCASKASGSRTGELFFGEGSRLTVL.

V and J are TRBV12-3 or TRBV12-4 and TRBJ1-2; a weak D match, TRBD1 (6 bases). The CDR3 is 14 amino acids. Deletions cut 2 bases from V and 2 bases from J, with 9 bases between. The CDR3 sequence: CASSLSQGNYGYTF. In DNA, the CDR3 is TGTGCCAGCAGTTTATCGCAGGGGAACTATGGCTACACCTTC.

This clonotype was detected many times. V usage is TRBV6-2 or TRBV6-3 and J usage is TRBJ1-1; a possible D gene is TRBD1 (6 bases). V was trimmed by 7 bases and J by 8 bases, leaving 29 bases between them. This CDR3 contains 17 residues. Germline lookup yields CDR1 MNHEY and CDR2 SVGEGT. CDR3 DNA sequence: TGTGCCAGCACTTTTACCCCCGGGGACATGCTGCGTTGGGAAGCTTTCTTT. Amino acid sequence: CASTFTPGDMLRWEAFF.

On this clonotype itself: A much larger clone lies a single base off, so this may be a read error. V and J are TRBV29-1 and TRBJ2-3; 12 bases agree with TRBD2. This CDR3 has 18 amino acids. Germline loops: CDR1 SQVTM, CDR2 ANQGSEA. This CDR3 reads CSVGRWTSGEGGTDMQYF. In nucleotides, the CDR3 is TGCAGCGTTGGCCGTTGGACTAGCGGGGAAGGAGGCACAGATATGCAGTATTTT.

The sample holds many counts of this clonotype. This sequence joins TRBV2 and TRBJ2-1; 9 bases agree with TRBD2. The CDR3 is 18 amino acids. Germline loops: CDR1 SNHLY, CDR2 FYNNEI. V was pared by 3 bases and J by 7 bases, with 16 bases of the junction left unmatched. This CDR3 is CASSEGLAASRPGNEQFF. The CDR3 nucleotides read TGTGCCAGCAGTGAGGGACTAGCCGCTAGCCGCCCAGGAAATGAGCAGTTCTTC. The variable domain in full, with the rest retrieved from reference TRBV2 and TRBJ2-1, is EPEVTQTPSHQVTQMGQEVILRCVPISNHLYFYWYRQILGQKVEFLVSFYNNEISEKSEIFDDQFSVERPDGSNFTLKIRSTKLEDSAMYFCASSEGLAASRPGNEQFFGPGTRLTVL.

CDR3 in amino acids: CASSLFRKEQFF. In nucleotides, the CDR3 is TGTGCCAGCAGCTTATTCCGAAAAGAGCAGTTCTTC. The rearrangement joins TRBV11-3 to TRBJ2-1; no firm D call. CDR1 and CDR2 (germline): SGHNT, YENEEA. The CDR3 spans 12 residues. V lost 2 bases and J 10 bases, leaving 9 bases between the germline ends.

This clonotype was counted ten times or more. This sequence joins TRBV20-1 and TRBJ2-3; the D gene is possibly TRBD1 (5 bases). CDR1 and CDR2 from the germline V gene are DFQATT and SNEGSKA (reference sequence). The CDR3 has 16 residues. With 6 bases removed from V and 2 bases from J, the gap between germline ends came to 21 bases. The DNA for the CDR3 is TGCAGTGCCGGCATAAACAGGACCCCGAACACAGATACGCAGTATTTT. It encodes CSAGINRTPNTDTQYF.

This clonotype was observed many times. This chain connects TRBV2 to TRBJ2-3; D assignment may be TRBD1 or TRBD2 (5 bases each). The germline V gene has CDR1 SNHLY and CDR2 FYNNEI. V lost 10 bases and J 5 bases, leaving 10 bases between the germline ends. The CDR3 length is 11 residues. CDR3 in DNA: TGTGCCACACAGGCGGGAGATACGCAGTATTTT. It yields the protein CATQAGDTQYF.

This clonotype was seen repeatedly, ten times or more. The V and J genes are TRBV3-1 and TRBJ2-1; the D call may be TRBD1 or TRBD2 (6 bases each). There are 15 residues in the CDR3. Germline CDR1 is LGHDT and CDR2 is YNNKEL (reference sequence). Trimming left V 5 bases short and J 1 base short, with 12 bases between. The CDR3 coding sequence is TGTGCCAGCAGCGAGACTAGGGGGTCCTACAATGAGCAGTTCTTC. Amino acids: CASSETRGSYNEQFF.